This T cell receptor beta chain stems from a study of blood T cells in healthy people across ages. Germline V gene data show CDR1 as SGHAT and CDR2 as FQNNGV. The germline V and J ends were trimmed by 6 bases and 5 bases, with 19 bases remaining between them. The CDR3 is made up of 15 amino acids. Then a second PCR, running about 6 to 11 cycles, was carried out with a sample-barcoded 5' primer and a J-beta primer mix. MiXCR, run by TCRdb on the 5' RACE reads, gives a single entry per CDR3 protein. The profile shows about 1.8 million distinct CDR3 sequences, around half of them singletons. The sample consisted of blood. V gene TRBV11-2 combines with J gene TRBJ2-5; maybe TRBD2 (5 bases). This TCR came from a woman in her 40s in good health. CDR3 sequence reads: CASSPGLRGQETQYF. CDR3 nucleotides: TGTGCCAGCAGTCCCGGCCTCCGCGGGCAGGAGACCCAGTACTTC.